One sample yielded the 5 T cell receptor beta chains listed below, sequenced in a study of blood T cell repertoires in COVID-19. Assay: immunoSEQ multiplex PCR; the TCRdb copy retains only in-frame clones and omits some. The table shows some 100,000 clones, with around four fifths occurring only once. Sequencing was performed on peripheral blood. These receptor sequences come from a woman aged 60-75 years with acute or convalescent COVID-19.

This chain joins TRBV19 and TRBJ2-7; D unclear. CDR3 length: 13 amino acids. V was shortened by 3 bases and J by 1 base, with 7 bases between the two germline ends. Per germline, CDR1 LNHDA and CDR2 SQIVND (reference sequence). The CDR3 DNA follows: TGTGCCAGTAGTATGGGCCGGTCCTACGAGCAGTACTTC. This codes for CASSMGRSYEQYF.

This clone has more than one count but fewer than ten. The chain joins TRBV6-5 to TRBJ1-2; 8 nucleotides agree with TRBD1. V lost 0 bases and J lost 6; bases outside the gene matches: 6. The CDR3 totals 15 residues. Per germline, CDR1 MNHEY and CDR2 SVGAGI. CDR3 protein: CASSYSRQGRDGYTF. The CDR3 DNA reads TGTGCCAGCAGTTACTCCAGACAGGGGAGAGATGGCTACACCTTC.

V and J are TRBV19 and TRBJ2-6; 8 positions match TRBD1. V lost 7 bases and J lost 0; bases outside the gene matches: 5. The CDR3 runs 16 residues. From germline, CDR1 is LNHDA and CDR2 SQIVND (reference sequence). The CDR3: CASNTGGYSGANVLTF. CDR3 coding DNA: TGTGCCAGTAACACAGGGGGATACTCTGGGGCCAACGTCCTGACTTTC.

The V gene is TRBV23-1, the J gene TRBJ1-2; 8 bases are a match to TRBD1. TRBV23-1 is annotated as an ORF whose role is uncertain. With 2 bases clipped from V and 4 bases from J, the junction kept 6 bases outside the gene matches. The CDR3 totals 15 residues. CDR3: CASSQPDRVGYGYTF. CDR3 coding DNA: TGCGCCAGCAGTCAACCGGACAGGGTGGGCTATGGCTACACCTTC.

The CDR3 bases are TGTGCCAGCACCTCAGAAGGAGGGATCACTGAAGCTTTCTTT. The encoded protein is CASTSEGGITEAFF. The rearrangement joins TRBV6-5 to TRBJ1-1, with no clear D. Per the germline V gene, CDR1 is MNHEY and CDR2 is SVGAGI. V lost 7 bases and J lost 4, with 16 bases in between. CDR3 length: 14 amino acids.